This T cell receptor (beta chain) was documented in a study of CD8+CD57+ T cells in acquired aplastic anemia. About the study: Sorted CD4+ and CD8+ cells yielded DNA averaging around 3.2 ug.

This clonotype was observed at least ten times. Genomic DNA constituted the template upon which TCR beta VDJ and CDR3 profiling was performed. TCRdb re-called the reads with MiXCR, one entry per CDR3 protein. The repertoire includes some 130,000 distinct CDR3 sequences, 40% to 60% of them detected once, and 2.5% sits in the top ten. The receptor was derived from a human donor in good health, serving as a control. Sequenced material: sorted CD4+, CD8+, or CD8+CD57+ T cells (not recorded which) from PBMCs.

CDR3 sequence (DNA): TGTGCCAGCCAAAATTTATGGGCCGGGAGCTCCTATAATTCACCCCTCCACTTT. Translation: CASQNLWAGSSYNSPLHF. V gene TRBV7-9 combines with J gene TRBJ1-6; D gene uncertain. The germline V gene encodes CDR1 SEHNR and CDR2 FQNEAQ (reference sequence). The CDR3 runs to 18 residues. The V end was cut by 8 bases, the J end by 0 bases, with 20 bases between.